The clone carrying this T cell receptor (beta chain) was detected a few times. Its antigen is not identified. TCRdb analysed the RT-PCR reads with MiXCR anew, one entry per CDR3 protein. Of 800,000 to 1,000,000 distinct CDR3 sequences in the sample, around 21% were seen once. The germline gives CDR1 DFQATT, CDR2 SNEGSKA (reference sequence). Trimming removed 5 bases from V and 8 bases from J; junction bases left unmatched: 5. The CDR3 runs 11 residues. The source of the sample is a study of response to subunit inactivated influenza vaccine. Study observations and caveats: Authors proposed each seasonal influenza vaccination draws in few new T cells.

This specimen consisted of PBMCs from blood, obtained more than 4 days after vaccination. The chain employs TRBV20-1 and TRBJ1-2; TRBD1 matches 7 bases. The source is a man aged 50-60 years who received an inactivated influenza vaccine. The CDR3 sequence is CSAPNRGGYTF. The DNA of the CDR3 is TGCAGTGCTCCCAACAGGGGAGGCTACACCTTC.